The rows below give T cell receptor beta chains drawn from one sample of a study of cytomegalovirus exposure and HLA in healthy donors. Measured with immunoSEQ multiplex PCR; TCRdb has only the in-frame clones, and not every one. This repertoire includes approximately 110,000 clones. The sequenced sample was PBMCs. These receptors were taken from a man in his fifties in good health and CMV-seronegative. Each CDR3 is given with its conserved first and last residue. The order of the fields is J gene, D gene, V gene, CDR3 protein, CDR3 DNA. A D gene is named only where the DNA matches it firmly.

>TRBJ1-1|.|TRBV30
CAWIRVGTEAFF
TGTGCCTGGATCAGGGTGGGCACTGAAGCTTTCTTT
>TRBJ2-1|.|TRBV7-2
CASSPRRSRPNNEQFF
TGTGCCAGCAGCCCTAGGCGGTCCCGACCCAACAATGAGCAGTTCTTC
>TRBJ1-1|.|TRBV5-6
CASSLGVNTEAFF
TGTGCCAGCAGCTTGGGAGTGAACACTGAAGCTTTCTTT
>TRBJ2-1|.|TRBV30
CAWSFSSYNEQFF
TGTGCCTGGAGTTTTAGCTCCTACAATGAGCAGTTCTTC
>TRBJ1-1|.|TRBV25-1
CASSESGAYMKLSF
.
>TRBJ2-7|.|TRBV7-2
CASSLGQGYYEQYF
TGTGCCAGCAGCTTAGGCCAGGGTTACTACGAGCAGTACTTC
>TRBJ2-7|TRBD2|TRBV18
CASSPGLAGDSYEQYF
TGTGCCAGCTCACCGGGACTAGCGGGGGATAGCTACGAGCAGTACTTC
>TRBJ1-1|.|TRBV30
CAWSVGEAALAFF
TGTGCCTGGAGTGTCGGGGAGGCGGCACTCGCTTTCTTT
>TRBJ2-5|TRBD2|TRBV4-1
CASSQFAGVVGETQYF
TGCGCCAGCAGCCAATTCGCGGGGGTAGTTGGAGAGACCCAGTACTTC
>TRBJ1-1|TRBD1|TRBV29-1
CSVEQGATEAFF
TGCAGCGTTGAGCAGGGGGCCACTGAAGCTTTCTTT
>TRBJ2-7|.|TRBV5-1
CASSPGLTSSAYEQYF
TGCGCCAGCAGCCCCGGACTAACTTCTAGCGCCTACGAGCAGTACTTC
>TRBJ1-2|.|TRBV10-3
CAITQAGVDYGYTF
TGTGCCATCACCCAGGCAGGGGTCGACTATGGCTACACCTTC
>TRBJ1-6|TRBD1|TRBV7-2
CASSFRDRSFSYNSPLHF
TGTGCCAGCAGCTTCCGGGACAGAAGTTTCTCCTATAATTCACCCCTCCACTTT
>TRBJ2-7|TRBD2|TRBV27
CATGGGHEQYF
TGTGCCACCGGCGGGGGGCACGAGCAGTACTTC
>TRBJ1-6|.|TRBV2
CASSAQGFYNSPLHF
TGTGCCAGCAGTGCTCAGGGTTTCTATAATTCACCCCTCCACTTT
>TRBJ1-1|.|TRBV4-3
CASSQRLSGKTEAFF
TGCGCCAGCAGCCAAAGGCTTTCCGGGAAGACTGAAGCTTTCTTT
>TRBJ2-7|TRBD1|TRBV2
CASSRDRTYEQYF
TGTGCCAGCAGTCGGGACAGGACCTACGAGCAGTACTTC
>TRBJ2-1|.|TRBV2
CASSGSFGPSYNEQFF
TGTGCCAGCAGTGGCTCGTTCGGTCCCTCCTACAATGAGCAGTTCTTC
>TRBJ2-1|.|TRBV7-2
CASSLESSYNEQFF
TGTGCCAGCAGCTTAGAGAGCTCCTACAATGAGCAGTTCTTC
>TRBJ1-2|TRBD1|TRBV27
CASSDAPDRTSGYTF
TGTGCCAGCAGTGACGCACCGGACAGGACGTCAGGCTACACCTTC
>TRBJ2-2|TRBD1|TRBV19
CASSARQGTGELFF
TGTGCCAGTAGTGCCAGACAGGGGACCGGGGAGCTGTTTTTT
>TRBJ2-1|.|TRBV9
CASSVAGGREQFF
TGTGCCAGCAGCGTAGCTGGAGGTCGTGAGCAGTTCTTC
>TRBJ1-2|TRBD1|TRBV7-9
CASTRQGAMYGYTF
TGTGCCAGCACCAGACAGGGGGCTATGTATGGCTACACCTTC
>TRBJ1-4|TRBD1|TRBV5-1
CASRHGQGATNEKLFF
TGCGCCAGCAGACACGGACAGGGGGCAACTAATGAAAAACTGTTTTTT
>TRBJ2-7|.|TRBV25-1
CASSEYMAGYEQYF
TGTGCCAGCAGTGAATATATGGCAGGGTACGAGCAGTACTTC
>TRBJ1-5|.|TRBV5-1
CASSFDPGDQPQHF
TGCGCCAGCAGCTTCGATCCGGGGGATCAGCCCCAGCATTTT
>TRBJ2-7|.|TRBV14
CASSQEPWGWEQYF
TGTGCCAGCAGCCAAGAACCCTGGGGCTGGGAGCAGTACTTC
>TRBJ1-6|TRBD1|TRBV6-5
CASSPGTGFGSLHF
TGTGCCAGCAGTCCCGGGACAGGGTTCGGATCCCTCCACTTT
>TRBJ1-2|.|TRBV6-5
CASSSLTHYGYTF
TGTGCCAGCAGTTCCCTAACCCACTATGGCTACACCTTC
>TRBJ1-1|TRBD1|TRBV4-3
CASSVQGATEAFF
TGCGCCAGCAGCGTACAGGGGGCCACTGAAGCTTTCTTT
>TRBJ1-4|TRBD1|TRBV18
CASARQGPNEKLFF
TGTGCCAGCGCGAGACAGGGGCCTAATGAAAAACTGTTTTTT
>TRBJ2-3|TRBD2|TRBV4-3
CASSQEFGLAGITDTQYF
TGCGCCAGCAGCCAAGAGTTCGGACTAGCGGGGATCACAGATACGCAGTATTTT
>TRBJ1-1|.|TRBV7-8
CASSLREAYAGRWNTEAFF
TGTGCCAGCAGCTTAAGGGAAGCTTACGCGGGCAGATGGAACACTGAAGCTTTCTTT
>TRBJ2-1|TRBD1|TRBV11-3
CASSPGGAVFEQFF
TGTGCCAGCAGCCCAGGGGGCGCGGTATTTGAGCAGTTCTTC
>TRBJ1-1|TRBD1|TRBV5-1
CASSLTGDTEAFF
TGCGCCAGCAGCTTGACAGGGGACACTGAAGCTTTCTTT
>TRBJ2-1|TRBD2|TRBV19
CASALAATYNEQFF
TGTGCCAGCGCACTAGCGGCCACCTACAATGAGCAGTTCTTC
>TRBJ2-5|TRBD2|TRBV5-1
CATGAFGGETQYF
TGCGCCACCGGAGCCTTCGGGGGGGAGACCCAGTACTTC
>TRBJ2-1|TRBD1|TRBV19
CASSTPTGAAYNEQFF
TGTGCCAGTAGTACCCCGACAGGGGCAGCATACAATGAGCAGTTCTTC
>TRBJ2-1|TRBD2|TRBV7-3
CASSQDRGSGYNEQFF
TGTGCCAGCAGCCAGGACCGCGGGAGTGGGTACAATGAGCAGTTCTTC
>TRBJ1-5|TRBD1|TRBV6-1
CASRWTGGSNQPQHF
TGTGCCAGCAGATGGACAGGGGGCAGCAATCAGCCCCAGCATTTT
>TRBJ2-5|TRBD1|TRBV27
CASSFTGGTFQETQYF
TGTGCCAGCAGTTTCACAGGGGGGACCTTCCAAGAGACCCAGTACTTC
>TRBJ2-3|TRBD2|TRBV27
CASSRLAEPDTQYF
TGTGCCAGCAGTCGACTAGCGGAGCCAGATACGCAGTATTTT
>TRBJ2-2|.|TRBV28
CASISSTGELFF
TGTGCCAGCATTTCGAGTACCGGGGAGCTGTTTTTT
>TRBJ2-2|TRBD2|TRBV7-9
CASSPGLAGNTGELFF
TGTGCCAGCAGCCCCGGACTAGCGGGGAACACCGGGGAGCTGTTTTTT
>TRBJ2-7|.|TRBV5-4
CASRLLGGVVPPEQYF
TGTGCCAGCAGGTTGCTTGGGGGCGTCGTCCCACCCGAGCAGTACTTC
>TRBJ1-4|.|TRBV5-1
CASSSTHPGEEKLFF
TGCGCCAGCAGCTCGACCCACCCCGGAGAGGAAAAACTGTTTTTT
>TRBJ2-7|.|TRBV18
CASSPSGGYEQYF
TGTGCCAGCTCACCCTCCGGAGGTTACGAGCAGTACTTC
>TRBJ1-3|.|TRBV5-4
CASSRRQGNTIYF
TGTGCCAGCAGCCGGCGACAGGGAAACACCATATATTTT
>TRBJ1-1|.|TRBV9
CASSVSQTSNTEAFF
TGTGCCAGCAGCGTTTCCCAGACATCGAACACTGAAGCTTTCTTT
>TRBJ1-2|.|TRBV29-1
CSVGLRADGYTF
TGCAGCGTTGGATTGCGAGCGGATGGCTACACCTTC
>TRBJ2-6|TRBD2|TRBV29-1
CSVSSGGSGANVLTF
TGCAGCGTTTCTAGCGGGGGGTCTGGGGCCAACGTCCTGACTTTC
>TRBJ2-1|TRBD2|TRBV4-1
CASSQTGTSIVNEQFF
TGCGCCAGCAGCCAAACCGGGACTAGTATTGTCAATGAGCAGTTCTTC
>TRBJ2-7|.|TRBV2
CASSPGTFSYEQYF
TGTGCCAGCAGTCCCGGGACATTTTCCTACGAGCAGTACTTC
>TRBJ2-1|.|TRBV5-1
CASSLGLTNNEQFF
TGCGCCAGCAGCTTAGGACTAACAAACAATGAGCAGTTCTTC